The next 14 T cell receptor beta chains were all read from a single sample in a study of regulatory T cells in long-lasting Graves disease. The time point here: newly diagnosed GD, antithyroid drugs for less than 3 months. After RNA was extracted from PBMCs, the TCR library was made from it. Researchers made TCR beta libraries by using iRepertoire HTBI primers and running Arm-PCR on CDR3 regions. TCRdb analysed the multiplex PCR reads with MiXCR anew, one entry per CDR3 protein. The sample consists of hundreds of thousands of distinct CDR3 sequences, 16% of them appearing once. Another study also made use of these data, one on T cells in Graves' hyperthyroidism and ophthalmopathy.

This material consisted of peripheral blood mononuclear cells (PBMCs), taken at new diagnosis, from a patient treated with antithyroid drugs. The receptors were gathered from a woman aged 30 to 39 with Graves disease.

The chain recombines TRBV19 with TRBJ2-1; TRBD2 agrees at 7 bases. Germline CDR1 is LNHDA and CDR2 is SQIVND (reference sequence). V gave up 6 bases and J gave up 6 bases; unmatched junction bases: 8. This CDR3 spans 14 amino acids. This chain's CDR3 is CASRPRGTANEQFF. The CDR3, as DNA: TGTGCCAGTAGACCGCGGGGGACGGCCAATGAGCAGTTCTTC. Full variable domain (rest looked up from reference TRBV19 and TRBJ2-1): DGGITQSPKYLFRKEGQNVTLSCEQNLNHDAMYWYRQDPGQGLRLIYYSQIVNDFQKGDIAEGYSVSREKKESFPLTVTSAQKNPTAFYLCASRPRGTANEQFFGPGTRLTVL.

The V gene is TRBV7-3, the J gene TRBJ2-1, with a tentative D call TRBD2 (5 bases). V was cut by 5 bases and J by 8 bases, with 16 bases left in between. The CDR3 consists of 14 residues. Looked up from germline, CDR1 is SGHTA and CDR2 is FQGTGA. As DNA, the CDR3 is TGTGCCAGCAGCCATACGGGCGGGTTTGATGAGCAGTTCTTC. Amino acids: CASSHTGGFDEQFF.

This clonotype was counted at least ten times. V and J are TRBV27 and TRBJ1-1; D perhaps matches TRBD1 (5 bases). This CDR3 has 15 amino acids. CDR1 and CDR2 from the germline V gene are MNHEY and SMNVEV (reference sequence). V was shortened by 7 bases and J by 3 bases, with 18 bases between the two germline ends. The CDR3 reads CASTSLQGADTEAFF. The CDR3 region has the DNA TGTGCCAGCACCTCGCTCCAGGGTGCGGACACTGAAGCTTTCTTT.

This clonotype was recorded many times. This chain connects TRBV28 to TRBJ2-3; TRBD2 matches 12 bases. The ends lost 5 bases at V and 3 bases at J; junction bases unmatched: 12. CDR1 is MDHEN, CDR2 SYDVKM, per germline. The CDR3 extends over 18 amino acids. Here the CDR3 reads CASSVGPTSGSRTDTQYF. The CDR3 DNA follows: TGTGCCAGCAGTGTAGGGCCGACTAGCGGGAGCCGAACAGATACGCAGTATTTT.

This clonotype was detected many times. The chain joins TRBV30 to TRBJ2-2; possible D gene TRBD1, 6 bases. The germline gives CDR1 GTSNPN, CDR2 SVGIG (reference sequence). V was trimmed by 3 bases and J by 1 base, leaving 12 bases between them. This CDR3 has 15 amino acids. The CDR3 loop reads CAWRTGTQNTGELFF. The DNA for the CDR3 is TGTGCCTGGAGAACAGGGACCCAGAACACCGGGGAGCTGTTTTTT.

This clonotype was observed a few times. The J gene is TRBJ2-1, the V gene TRBV29-1; TRBD1 agrees at 10 bases. V dropped 7 bases and J dropped 4; count of bases not matched to a gene: 13. This CDR3 is built from 16 residues. Germline V lookup: CDR1 SQVTM, CDR2 ANQGSEA. This CDR3 reads CSARRGQGIPYNEQFF. For the CDR3, the DNA is TGCAGCGCCAGGCGGGGACAGGGGATTCCTTACAATGAGCAGTTCTTC.

This clonotype showed up many times. The rearrangement uses TRBV30 and TRBJ1-5; D perhaps matches TRBD1 (5 bases). V was cut by 0 bases and J by 5 bases, with 17 bases left in between. There are 16 residues in the CDR3. The germline V gene has CDR1 GTSNPN and CDR2 SVGIG (reference sequence). CDR3 protein: CAWSVPSGASDQPQHF. CDR3 bases: TGTGCCTGGAGTGTACCGTCCGGGGCGAGCGATCAGCCCCAGCATTTT.

This clonotype was observed many times. The chain recombines TRBV19 with TRBJ1-5, with a weak D call TRBD1 (5 bases). The V gene's germline CDR1 is LNHDA and CDR2 SQIVND (reference sequence). V lost 3 bases to trimming and J lost 6 bases, with 15 bases between them. The CDR3 runs to 15 residues. The CDR3 here is CASSMVKKGTQPQHF. Here the CDR3 DNA reads TGTGCCAGTAGTATGGTCAAGAAGGGGACTCAGCCCCAGCATTTT.

In this sample, this clonotype turned up many times. This chain connects TRBV28 to TRBJ2-6; D might be TRBD1 or TRBD2, each matching 6 bases. Germline lookup yields CDR1 MDHEN and CDR2 SYDVKM. This CDR3 is built from 17 residues. The V end was cut by 5 bases, the J end by 0 bases, with 14 bases between. Here the CDR3 DNA reads TGTGCCAGCAGTCCCCGTGGGGGGCGCTCTGGGGCCAACGTCCTGACTTTC. Protein product: CASSPRGGRSGANVLTF.

This clonotype showed up many times. The V and J genes are TRBV7-2 and TRBJ2-3, with TRBD2 matching 13 bases. In germline, CDR1 is SGHTA, CDR2 FQGNSA. The CDR3 loop spans 14 amino acids. J lost 10 bases, V lost 5 bases, and 6 bases had no gene match. The CDR3, as DNA: TGTGCCAGCAGCCCCGGGACTAGCGGGACCGCGCAGTATTTT. Amino acids: CASSPGTSGTAQYF.

This clonotype came up many times. CDR3: CASSLLKAGGADTQYF. The CDR3 region has the DNA TGTGCCAGCAGTTTATTAAAAGCGGGAGGTGCAGATACGCAGTATTTT. The V gene is TRBV28, the J gene TRBJ2-3; 9 bases fit TRBD2. V lost 1 base and J lost 4; bases outside the gene matches: 6. The CDR3 is 16 amino acids. Germline V gene data show CDR1 as MDHEN and CDR2 as SYDVKM.

This clonotype was counted only a few times. V usage is TRBV6-1 and J usage is TRBJ1-2, with a tentative D call TRBD1 (5 bases). This CDR3 is 14 amino acids long. CDR1 and CDR2 from the germline V gene are MNHNS and SASEGT. V was clipped by 10 bases and J by 4 bases, with 19 bases between them. In DNA, the CDR3 is TGTGCCACCTCATTCTTGGACAAATCCTATGGCTACACCTTC. This translates into CATSFLDKSYGYTF.

The chain has TRBV5-5 and TRBJ2-1; D is undetermined. Germline CDR1 is SGHKS and CDR2 is YYEKEE (reference sequence). This CDR3 comprises 13 residues. Trimming stripped 0 bases from V and 9 bases from J, with 10 bases between. The CDR3 DNA reads TGTGCCAGCAGCTTGGTCCCGCTTTTTGAGCAGTTCTTC. This translates into CASSLVPLFEQFF.

The sample holds a few counts of this clonotype. The V and J genes are TRBV6-1 and TRBJ2-1; D is possibly TRBD1 (5 bases). V lost 5 bases and J 9 bases, leaving 11 bases between the germline ends. The CDR3 length is 12 residues. Per the germline V gene, CDR1 is MNHNS and CDR2 is SASEGT. The CDR3 region is CASSKSRGEQFF. The DNA for the CDR3 is TGTGCCAGCAGTAAAAGTAGGGGTGAGCAGTTCTTC.